Below are 17 T cell receptor beta chains sequenced from a single sample in a study of Ad26.COV2.S vaccination and SARS-CoV-2 variants. TCRdb's copy holds only in-frame clones and misses some; the assay was immunoSEQ multiplex PCR. The data show 200,000 to 250,000 clones, 88% seen once. Sample treatment: some 19 received Ad26.COV2.S at low or high dose, single or two shots; 5 received placebo; per-sample allocation not given. Sampling was performed 63 days after the first vaccine or placebo injection. The sequencing used peripheral blood, collected in a trial of Ad26.COV2.S vaccine versus placebo. Receptors originate from a person aged 18-65 years who received the Ad26.COV2.S COVID-19 vaccine or a placebo.

The J gene is TRBJ2-1, the V gene TRBV7-2; no reliable D call. Germline lookup yields CDR1 SGHTA and CDR2 FQGNSA. The CDR3 runs to 14 residues. The V and J ends lost 2 bases and 0 bases respectively, with 5 bases between them. In nucleotides, the CDR3 is TGTGCCAGCAGCTTATTCAGCTCCTACAATGAGCAGTTCTTC. Amino acids: CASSLFSSYNEQFF.

V is TRBV3-1 (or the pseudogene TRBV3-2) and J is TRBJ2-1, with D maybe TRBD2 (5 bases). Trimming left V 1 base short and J 4 bases short, with 11 bases between. The germline V gene encodes CDR1 LGHDT and CDR2 YNNKEL (reference sequence). The CDR3 sequence is 15 residues long. CDR3 bases: TGTGCCAGCAGCCAAGCGCCGGGATCTTACAATGAGCAGTTCTTC. This codes for CASSQAPGSYNEQFF.

The rearrangement links TRBV4-2 to TRBJ2-1, with unresolved D. Trimming pared 3 bases from V and 5 bases from J, leaving 8 bases between. Germline CDR1 reads LGHNA; CDR2 reads YNFKEQ. CDR3 length: 13 amino acids. CDR3 region: CASSHHGHNEQFF. The DNA of the CDR3 is TGTGCCAGCAGCCACCACGGCCACAATGAGCAGTTCTTC.

This rearrangement joins TRBV6-5 to TRBJ2-3, with TRBD1 matching 9 bases. CDR1 is MNHEY and CDR2 is SVGAGI in the germline V gene. V lost 7 bases and J lost 3; bases outside the gene matches: 5. This CDR3 spans 14 amino acids. The CDR3 DNA is TGTGCCAGCAACCAGGACAGGGGAACAGATACGCAGTATTTT. This codes for CASNQDRGTDTQYF.

The rearrangement joins TRBV19 to TRBJ2-1; 7 nucleotides align to TRBD1. Germline V gene data show CDR1 as LNHDA and CDR2 as SQIVND (reference sequence). Germline trimming cut 5 bases from V and 7 bases from J; bases unmatched to any gene: 8. This CDR3 contains 14 residues. The CDR3 sequence: CASSLTGKRNEQFF. In nucleotides, the CDR3 is TGTGCCAGTAGTCTGACAGGGAAGAGAAATGAGCAGTTCTTC.

The table lists this clone with a count of one. The gene calls are TRBV12-3 or TRBV12-4 and TRBJ2-5; no definite D call. The V end was cut by 2 bases, the J end by 7 bases, with 8 bases between. The CDR3 has 12 residues. The CDR3 loop is CASSLSPGTQYF. For the CDR3, the DNA is TGTGCCAGCAGTTTATCCCCGGGGACCCAGTACTTC.

This clone appeared a few times. This chain links TRBV6-6 with TRBJ2-4; 8 bases agree with TRBD2. The CDR3 extends over 14 amino acids. Germline V gene sequence: CDR1 MNHNY, CDR2 SVGAGI (reference sequence). Trimming took 6 bases from V and 5 from J; bases not matched to a gene: 6. CDR3 protein: CASSLRGGENIQYF. In DNA form, the CDR3 reads TGTGCCAGCAGCCTTCGGGGGGGTGAAAACATTCAGTACTTC.

This clone has a single count. The chain joins TRBV19 to TRBJ2-5, with 8 bases lining up with TRBD1. CDR1 is LNHDA, CDR2 SQIVND, per germline (reference sequence). The CDR3 consists of 16 residues. The V segment lost 5 bases and the J segment 0 bases; nucleotides outside the gene matches: 8. As DNA, the CDR3 is TGTGCCAGTAGTTCCCCCGGGACAGGTAACCAAGAGACCCAGTACTTC. Encoded protein: CASSSPGTGNQETQYF.

The chain has TRBV18 and TRBJ1-1; 9 positions agree with TRBD1. V shed 3 bases and J 1 base; nucleotides not matched to a gene: 9. The CDR3 totals 17 residues. Looked up from germline, CDR1 is KGHSH and CDR2 is LQKENI. As DNA, the CDR3 is TGTGCCAGCTCACCTACAGGACAGGGGCGAAGGAACACTGAAGCTTTCTTT. Its translation is CASSPTGQGRRNTEAFF.

The chain has TRBV11-2 and TRBJ2-3; 12 nucleotides align to TRBD2. Germline trimming cut 5 bases from V and 4 bases from J; bases unmatched to any gene: 16. CDR3 size: 19 residues. CDR1 and CDR2 from the germline V gene are SGHAT and FQNNGV. The CDR3 nucleotides read TGTGCCAGCAGCACCGTGATCCGACTAGCGGGAGAGAGGGCAGATACGCAGTATTTT. Translating gives CASSTVIRLAGERADTQYF.

The chain uses TRBV9 and TRBJ2-1, with 10 bases that match TRBD2. V shed 0 bases and J 4 bases; nucleotides not matched to a gene: 16. The germline gives CDR1 SGDLS, CDR2 YYNGEE. CDR3 length: 20 amino acids. Here the CDR3 DNA reads TGTGCCAGCAGCGTAGCCCCGCTAGCGGGGGTGGTCGCAATTTACAATGAGCAGTTCTTC. Translated, it gives CASSVAPLAGVVAIYNEQFF.

The V gene is TRBV25-1, the J gene TRBJ2-3, with 8 bases that match TRBD2. V gave up 8 bases and J gave up 5 bases; unmatched junction bases: 9. The CDR3 consists of 14 residues. Per germline, CDR1 MGHDK and CDR2 SYGVNS. The CDR3: CASSVAGPGDTQYF. Written as DNA, the CDR3 is TGTGCCAGCTCCGTAGCGGGGCCGGGAGATACGCAGTATTTT. Full variable domain (remainder filled in from reference TRBV25-1 and TRBJ2-3): EADIYQTPRYLVIGTGKKITLECSQTMGHDKMYWYQQDPGMELHLIHYSYGVNSTEKGDLSSESTVSRIRTEHFPLTLESARPSHTSQYLCASSVAGPGDTQYFGPGTRLTVL.

This clone was recorded only once. The chain links TRBV25-1 to TRBJ1-1, with 7 bases aligning to TRBD1. After removal of 6 bases from V and 11 bases from J, the junction contained 3 bases not matched to a gene. This CDR3 comprises 10 residues. The germline V gene has CDR1 MGHDK and CDR2 SYGVNS. The CDR3 coding sequence is TGTGCCAGCAGACAGGGGAGGGCTTTCTTT. This translates into CASRQGRAFF.

This chain joins TRBV19 and TRBJ2-7; the match to TRBD1 covers 9 bases. The V gene end was trimmed by 4 bases and the J gene end by 8 bases; junction bases not matched to a gene: 9. CDR3 length: 14 residues. The germline V gene encodes CDR1 LNHDA and CDR2 SQIVND (reference sequence). The CDR3 reads CASSTGQGGKKQYF. CDR3 coding DNA: TGTGCCAGTAGTACGGGACAGGGAGGGAAGAAGCAGTACTTC.

This chain connects TRBV6-2 or TRBV6-3 to TRBJ1-2; D call uncertain. V was trimmed by 0 bases and J by 8 bases, leaving 13 bases between them. The CDR3 consists of 14 residues. Looked up from germline, CDR1 is MNHEY and CDR2 is SVGEGT. In nucleotides, the CDR3 is TGTGCCAGCAGTTACTCGACTAGGAACCGGGGCTACACCTTC. Amino acids: CASSYSTRNRGYTF.

The chain joins TRBV7-9 to TRBJ2-7; 14 bases are a match to TRBD2. From germline, CDR1 is SEHNR and CDR2 FQNEAQ (reference sequence). This CDR3 has 19 amino acids. The V segment lost 5 bases and the J segment 4 bases; nucleotides outside the gene matches: 16. In DNA, the CDR3 is TGTGCCAGCAGCGCTTACCCGGGACTAGCGGGAGTATCGCTGTACGAGCAGTACTTC. It translates to CASSAYPGLAGVSLYEQYF.

This chain uses TRBV6-5 with TRBJ1-1, with no clear D. Trimming left V 3 bases short and J 0 bases short, with 11 bases between. From germline, CDR1 is MNHEY and CDR2 SVGAGI. The length of the CDR3 is 15 residues. The CDR3 is CASSYGMGMNTEAFF. The CDR3 coding sequence is TGTGCCAGCAGTTATGGTATGGGGATGAACACTGAAGCTTTCTTT.